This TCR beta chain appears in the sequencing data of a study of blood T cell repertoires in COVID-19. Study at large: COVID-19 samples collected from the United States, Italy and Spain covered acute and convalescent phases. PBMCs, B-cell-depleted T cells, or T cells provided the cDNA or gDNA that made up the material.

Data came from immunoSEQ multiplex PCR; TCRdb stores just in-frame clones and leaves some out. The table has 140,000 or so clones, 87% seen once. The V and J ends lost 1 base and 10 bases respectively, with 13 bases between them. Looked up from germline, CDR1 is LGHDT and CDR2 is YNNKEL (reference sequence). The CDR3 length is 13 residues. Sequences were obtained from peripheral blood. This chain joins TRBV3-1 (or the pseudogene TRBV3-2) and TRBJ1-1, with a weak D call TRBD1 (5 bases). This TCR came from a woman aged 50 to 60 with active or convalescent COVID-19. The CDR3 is CASSQVTSGRAFF. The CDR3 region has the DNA TGTGCCAGCAGCCAAGTTACCTCAGGGCGAGCTTTCTTT.